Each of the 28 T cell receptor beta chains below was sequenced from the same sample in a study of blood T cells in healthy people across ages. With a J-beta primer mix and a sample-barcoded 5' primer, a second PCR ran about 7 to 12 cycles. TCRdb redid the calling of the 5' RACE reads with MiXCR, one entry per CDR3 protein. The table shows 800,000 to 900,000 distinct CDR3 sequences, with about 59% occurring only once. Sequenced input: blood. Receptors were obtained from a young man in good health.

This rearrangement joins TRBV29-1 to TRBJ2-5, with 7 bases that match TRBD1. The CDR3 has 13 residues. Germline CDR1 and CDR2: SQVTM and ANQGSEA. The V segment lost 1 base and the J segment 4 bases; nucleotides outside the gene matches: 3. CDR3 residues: CSVEGHRGETQYF. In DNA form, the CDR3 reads TGCAGCGTTGAAGGCCACAGGGGAGAGACCCAGTACTTC.

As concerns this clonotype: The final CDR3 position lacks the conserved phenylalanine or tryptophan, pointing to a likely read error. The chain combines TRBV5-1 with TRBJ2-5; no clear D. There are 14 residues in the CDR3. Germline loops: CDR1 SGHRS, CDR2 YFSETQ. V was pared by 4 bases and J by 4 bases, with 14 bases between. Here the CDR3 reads CASSLRTPRETQYY. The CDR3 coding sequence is TGCGCCAGCAGCCTCCGGACGCCGAGAGAGACCCAGTACTAC.

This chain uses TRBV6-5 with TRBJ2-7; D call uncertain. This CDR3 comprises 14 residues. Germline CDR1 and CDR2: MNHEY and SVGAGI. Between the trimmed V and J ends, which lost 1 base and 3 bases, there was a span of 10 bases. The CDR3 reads CASSYFDTSYEQYF. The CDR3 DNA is TGTGCCAGCAGTTACTTCGACACAAGCTACGAGCAGTACTTC.

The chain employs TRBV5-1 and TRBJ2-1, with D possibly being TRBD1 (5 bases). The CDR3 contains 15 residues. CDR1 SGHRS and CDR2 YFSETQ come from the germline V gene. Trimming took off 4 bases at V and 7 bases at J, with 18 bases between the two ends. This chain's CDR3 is CASSPLLDSYNEQFF. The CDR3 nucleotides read TGCGCCAGCAGCCCCCTTCTTGACAGCTATAATGAGCAGTTCTTC.

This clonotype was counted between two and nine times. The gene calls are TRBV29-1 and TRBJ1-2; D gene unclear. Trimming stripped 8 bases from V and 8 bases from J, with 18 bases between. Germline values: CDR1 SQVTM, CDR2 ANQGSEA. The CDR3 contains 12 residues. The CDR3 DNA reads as TGCAGCATCAAGGGAGGGCCTAAAGGCTACACCTTC. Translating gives CSIKGGPKGYTF.

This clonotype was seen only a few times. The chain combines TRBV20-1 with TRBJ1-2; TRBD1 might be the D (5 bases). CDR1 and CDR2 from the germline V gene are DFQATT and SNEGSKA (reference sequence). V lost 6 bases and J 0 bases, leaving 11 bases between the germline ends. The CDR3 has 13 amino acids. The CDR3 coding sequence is TGCAGTGCGTGGGACGGCCCTAACTATGGCTACACCTTC. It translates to CSAWDGPNYGYTF.

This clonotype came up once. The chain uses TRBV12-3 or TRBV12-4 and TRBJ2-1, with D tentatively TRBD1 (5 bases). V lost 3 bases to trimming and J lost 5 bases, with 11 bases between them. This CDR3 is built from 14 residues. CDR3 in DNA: TGTGCCAGCAGTTTTATACAGGCCCACAATGAGCAGTTCTTC. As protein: CASSFIQAHNEQFF.

CDR3 nucleotide sequence: TGCGCCAGCAGCTTGGTTTCACAGGGAGACCTCCATGAGCAGTTCTTC. The encoded protein is CASSLVSQGDLHEQFF. This rearrangement joins TRBV5-1 to TRBJ2-1, with TRBD1 as a possible D gene (6 bases). This CDR3 has 16 residues. Per germline, CDR1 SGHRS and CDR2 YFSETQ. Trimming took off 0 bases at V and 8 bases at J, with 18 bases between the two ends. Combining the CDR3 with reference TRBV5-1 and TRBJ2-1 gives the whole variable domain KAGVTQTPRYLIKTRGQQVTLSCSPISGHRSVSWYQQTPGQGLQFLFEYFSETQRNKGNFPGRFSGRQFSNSRSEMNVSTLELGDSALYLCASSLVSQGDLHEQFFGPGTRLTVL.

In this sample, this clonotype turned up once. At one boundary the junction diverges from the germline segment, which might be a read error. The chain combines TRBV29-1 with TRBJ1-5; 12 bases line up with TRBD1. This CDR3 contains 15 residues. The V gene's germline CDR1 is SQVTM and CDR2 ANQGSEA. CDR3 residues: CSVAGGTGGNQPQHF. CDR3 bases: TGCAGCGTGGCGGGAGGGACAGGGGGCAACCAGCCCCAGCATTTT. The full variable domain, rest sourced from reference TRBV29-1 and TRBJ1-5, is SAVISQKPSRDICQRGTSLTIQCQVDSQVTMMFWYRQQPGQSLTLIATANQGSEATYESGFVIDKFPISRPNLTFSTLTVSNMSPEDSSIYLCSVAGGTGGNQPQHFGDGTRLSIL.

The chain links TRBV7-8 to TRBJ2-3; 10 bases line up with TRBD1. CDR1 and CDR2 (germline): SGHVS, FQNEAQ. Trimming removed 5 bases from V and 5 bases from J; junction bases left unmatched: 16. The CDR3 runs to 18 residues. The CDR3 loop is CASSPHLGTGAKGDTQYF. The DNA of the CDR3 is TGTGCCAGCAGCCCCCACCTCGGGACAGGGGCCAAGGGAGATACGCAGTATTTT. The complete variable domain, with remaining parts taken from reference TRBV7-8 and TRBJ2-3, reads GAGVSQSPRYKVAKRGQDVALRCDPISGHVSLFWYQQALGQGPEFLTYFQNEAQLDKSGLPSDRFFAERPEGSVSTLKIQRTQQEDSAVYLCASSPHLGTGAKGDTQYFGPGTRLTVL.

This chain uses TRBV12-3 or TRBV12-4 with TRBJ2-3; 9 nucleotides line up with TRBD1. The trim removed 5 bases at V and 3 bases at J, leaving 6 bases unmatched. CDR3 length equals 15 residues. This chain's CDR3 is CASSPGQGMTDTQYF. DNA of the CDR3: TGTGCCAGCAGTCCAGGACAGGGGATGACAGATACGCAGTATTTT.

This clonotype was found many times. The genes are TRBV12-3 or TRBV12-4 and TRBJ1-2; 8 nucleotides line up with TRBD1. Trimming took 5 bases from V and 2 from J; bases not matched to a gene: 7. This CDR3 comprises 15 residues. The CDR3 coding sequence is TGTGCCAGCAGTCGCGACAGGGGCGGCAACTATGGCTACACCTTC. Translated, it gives CASSRDRGGNYGYTF.

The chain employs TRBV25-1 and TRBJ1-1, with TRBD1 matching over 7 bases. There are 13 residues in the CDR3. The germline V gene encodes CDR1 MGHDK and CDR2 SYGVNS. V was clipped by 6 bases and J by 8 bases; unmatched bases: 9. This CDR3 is CASRGDRLLEAFF. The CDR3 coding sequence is TGTGCCAGCAGGGGGGACAGACTGCTCGAAGCTTTCTTT.

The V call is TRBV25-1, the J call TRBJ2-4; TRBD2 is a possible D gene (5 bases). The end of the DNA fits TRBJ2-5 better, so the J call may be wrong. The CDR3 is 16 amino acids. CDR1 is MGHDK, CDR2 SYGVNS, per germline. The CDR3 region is CASSEYGVANRETQYF. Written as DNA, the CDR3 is TGTGCCAGCAGTGAATATGGAGTAGCGAACAGAGAGACCCAGTACTTC.

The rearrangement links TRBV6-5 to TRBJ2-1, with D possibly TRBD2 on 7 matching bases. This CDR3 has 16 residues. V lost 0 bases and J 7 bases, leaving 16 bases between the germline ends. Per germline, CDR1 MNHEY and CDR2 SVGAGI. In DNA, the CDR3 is TGTGCCAGCAGTTACTCAGGTGGGGGGGCCGTGAATGAGCAGTTCTTC. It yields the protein CASSYSGGGAVNEQFF.

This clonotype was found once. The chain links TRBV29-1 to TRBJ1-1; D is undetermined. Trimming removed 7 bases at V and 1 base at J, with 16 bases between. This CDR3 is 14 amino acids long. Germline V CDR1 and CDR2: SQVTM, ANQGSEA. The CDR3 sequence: CSALPVTQNTEAFF. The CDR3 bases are TGCAGCGCCCTCCCCGTTACCCAGAACACTGAAGCTTTCTTT.

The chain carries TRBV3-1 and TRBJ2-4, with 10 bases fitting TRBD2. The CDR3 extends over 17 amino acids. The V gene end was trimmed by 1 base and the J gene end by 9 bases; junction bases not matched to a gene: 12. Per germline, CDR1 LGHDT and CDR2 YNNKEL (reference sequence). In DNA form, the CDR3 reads TGTGCCAGCAGCCAAGGAAGCACTAGCGGGGCTGATGGCATTCAGTACTTC. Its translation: CASSQGSTSGADGIQYF.

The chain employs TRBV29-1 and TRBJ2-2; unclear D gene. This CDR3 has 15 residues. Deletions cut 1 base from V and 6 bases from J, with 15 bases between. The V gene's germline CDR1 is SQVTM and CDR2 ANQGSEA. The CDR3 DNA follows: TGCAGCGTTGAAGTCGGCCTAACAGCTGCCGGGGAGCTGTTTTTT. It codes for CSVEVGLTAAGELFF.

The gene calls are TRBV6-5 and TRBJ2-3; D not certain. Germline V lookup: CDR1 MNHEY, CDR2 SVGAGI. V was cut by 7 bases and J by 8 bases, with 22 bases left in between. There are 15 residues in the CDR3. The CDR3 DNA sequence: TGTGCCAGCACCGCCTTGGACCGGGCACCAGTTACGCAGTATTTT. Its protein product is CASTALDRAPVTQYF.

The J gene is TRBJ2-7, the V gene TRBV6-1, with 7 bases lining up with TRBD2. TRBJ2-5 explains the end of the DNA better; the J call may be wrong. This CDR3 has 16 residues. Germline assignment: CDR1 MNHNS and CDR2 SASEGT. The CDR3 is CASSEAAGIKRETQYF. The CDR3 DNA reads TGTGCCAGCAGTGAGGCAGCGGGAATTAAGCGAGAGACCCAGTACTTC.

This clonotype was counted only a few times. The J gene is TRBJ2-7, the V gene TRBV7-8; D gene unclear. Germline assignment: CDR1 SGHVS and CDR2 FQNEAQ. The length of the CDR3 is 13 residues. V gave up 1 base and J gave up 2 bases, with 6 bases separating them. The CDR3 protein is CASSLGMAYEQYF. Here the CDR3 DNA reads TGTGCCAGCAGCTTAGGGATGGCCTACGAGCAGTACTTC.

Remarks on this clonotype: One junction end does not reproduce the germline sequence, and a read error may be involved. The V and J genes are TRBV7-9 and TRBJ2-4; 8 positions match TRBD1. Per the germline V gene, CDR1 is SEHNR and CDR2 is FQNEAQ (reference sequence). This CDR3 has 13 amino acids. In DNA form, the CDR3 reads TGTGCTAGCACTCCCAGGGGGCGGCCTGAGCAGTACTTC. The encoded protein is CASTPRGRPEQYF.

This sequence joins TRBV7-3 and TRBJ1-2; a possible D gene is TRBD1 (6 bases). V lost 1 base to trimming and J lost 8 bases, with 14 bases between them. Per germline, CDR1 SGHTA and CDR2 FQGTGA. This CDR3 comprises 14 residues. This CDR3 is CASSLRIRTDGYTF. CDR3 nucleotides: TGTGCCAGCAGCTTAAGAATCCGGACAGACGGCTACACCTTC.

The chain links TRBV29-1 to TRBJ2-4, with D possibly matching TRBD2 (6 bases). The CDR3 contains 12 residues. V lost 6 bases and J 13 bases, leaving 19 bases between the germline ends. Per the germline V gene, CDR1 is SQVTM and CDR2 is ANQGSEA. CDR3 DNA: TGCAGCGTCGCGACTAGTATCAATGAGCAGTACTTC. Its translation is CSVATSINEQYF. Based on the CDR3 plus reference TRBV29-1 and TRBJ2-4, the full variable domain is SAVISQKPSRDICQRGTSLTIQCQVDSQVTMMFWYRQQPGQSLTLIATANQGSEATYESGFVIDKFPISRPNLTFSTLTVSNMSPEDSSIYLCSVATSINEQYFGAGTRLSVL.

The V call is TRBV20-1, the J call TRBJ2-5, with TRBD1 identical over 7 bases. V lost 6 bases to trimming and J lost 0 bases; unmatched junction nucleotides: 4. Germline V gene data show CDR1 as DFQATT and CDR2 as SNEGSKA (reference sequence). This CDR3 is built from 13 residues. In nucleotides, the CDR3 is TGCAGTGCCCCGGGACAGAACCAAGAGACCCAGTACTTC. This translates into CSAPGQNQETQYF.

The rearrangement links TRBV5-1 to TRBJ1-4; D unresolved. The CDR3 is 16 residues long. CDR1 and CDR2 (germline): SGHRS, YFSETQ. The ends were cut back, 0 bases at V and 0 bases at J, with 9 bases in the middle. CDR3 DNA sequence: TGCGCCAGCAGCTTGGCCCCAGGATCAACTAATGAAAAACTGTTTTTT. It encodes CASSLAPGSTNEKLFF.

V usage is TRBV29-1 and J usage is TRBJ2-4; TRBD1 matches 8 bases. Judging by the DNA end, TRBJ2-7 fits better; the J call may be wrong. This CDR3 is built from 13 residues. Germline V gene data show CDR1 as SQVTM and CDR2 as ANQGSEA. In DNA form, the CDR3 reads TGCAGCGTCTCTGGGACAGGAAGCTACGAGCAGTACTTC. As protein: CSVSGTGSYEQYF.

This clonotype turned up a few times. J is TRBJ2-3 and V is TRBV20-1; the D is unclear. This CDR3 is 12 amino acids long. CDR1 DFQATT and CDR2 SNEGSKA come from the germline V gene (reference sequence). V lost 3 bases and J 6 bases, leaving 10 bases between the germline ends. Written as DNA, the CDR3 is TGCAGTGCTAGTGAAATGTCTGATACGCAGTATTTT. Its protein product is CSASEMSDTQYF.